These 22 T cell receptor beta chains were sequenced from one sample in a study of cytomegalovirus exposure and HLA in healthy donors. Amplification used 60 Vbeta primers and 13 Jbeta primers. The data were produced by immunoSEQ multiplex PCR, yet TCRdb's version contains in-frame clones alone and is incomplete. The data show around 86,000 clones, over 70% seen once. The sequencing sample was made of PBMCs. The origin of the receptors is a man aged 50 or older in good health and CMV-seropositive.

This clone occurred a few times. The V call is TRBV6-6, the J call TRBJ2-1, with D unresolved. The CDR3 runs to 14 residues. V was shortened by 2 bases and J by 0 bases, with 5 bases between the two germline ends. Germline CDR1 and CDR2: MNHNY and SVGAGI (reference sequence). For the CDR3, the DNA is TGTGCCAGCAGTTACCGGAGCTCCTACAATGAGCAGTTCTTC. Protein: CASSYRSSYNEQFF.

V is TRBV2 and J is TRBJ1-4; D gene uncertain. Germline lookup yields CDR1 SNHLY and CDR2 FYNNEI. Trimming removed 7 bases at V and 5 bases at J, with 8 bases between. The CDR3 has 12 residues. CDR3 DNA: TGTGCCAGCAATACGGTGAATGAAAAACTGTTTTTT. It translates to CASNTVNEKLFF. Using reference TRBV2 and TRBJ1-4 for the parts outside the CDR3, the full variable domain is EPEVTQTPSHQVTQMGQEVILRCVPISNHLYFYWYRQILGQKVEFLVSFYNNEISEKSEIFDDQFSVERPDGSNFTLKIRSTKLEDSAMYFCASNTVNEKLFFGSGTQLSVL.

This clone was counted once. The rearrangement uses TRBV7-3 and TRBJ2-7; 13 bases line up with TRBD2. The trim removed 5 bases at V and 6 bases at J, leaving 19 bases unmatched. There are 19 residues in the CDR3. Germline V lookup: CDR1 SGHTA, CDR2 FQGTGA. This CDR3 is CASSPHPGLAGKGAVEQYF. CDR3 coding DNA: TGTGCCAGCAGCCCCCACCCGGGACTAGCGGGAAAGGGAGCTGTCGAGCAGTACTTC.

The chain recombines TRBV4-1 with TRBJ1-6; 7 bases fit TRBD1. This CDR3 spans 14 amino acids. J gave up 7 bases and V 6 bases, and 6 bases lay outside the gene matches. Germline assignment: CDR1 MGHRA and CDR2 YSYEKL. CDR3 DNA sequence: TGCGCCAGCAGACCTAGGGACAGCAATTCACCCCTCCACTTT. Translating it yields CASRPRDSNSPLHF.

The sample holds a few counts of this clone. The chain joins TRBV9 to TRBJ2-1; 7 bases are shared with TRBD2. Per the germline V gene, CDR1 is SGDLS and CDR2 is YYNGEE. The trim removed 0 bases at V and 6 bases at J, leaving 6 bases unmatched. The CDR3 is 15 amino acids. The CDR3 sequence: CASSVGSSGGNEQFF. The CDR3 DNA sequence: TGTGCCAGCAGCGTAGGGTCTAGCGGAGGCAATGAGCAGTTCTTC.

As to this clone: The junction and the germline gene differ at one end; a read error may be behind it. In the same sample, other DNA sequences code for this CDR3. The genes are TRBV10-3 and TRBJ2-1, with D tentatively TRBD2 (5 bases). CDR1 is ENHRY, CDR2 SYGVKD, per germline. CDR3 length: 14 amino acids. Here the CDR3 reads CAISESLLAYEQFF. DNA of the CDR3: TGTGCCATCAGCGAGTCGTTGCTAGCCTATGAGCAGTTCTTC.

The chain carries TRBV6-5 and TRBJ1-2; D might be TRBD1 (6 bases). CDR3 length equals 15 residues. The V end lost 0 bases, the J end lost 7 bases, and 15 bases lay between the germline ends. Germline-derived CDR1 and CDR2 are MNHEY and SVGAGI. CDR3 DNA: TGTGCCAGCAGTTACTCGAATCCTCCCAGGGGTGGCTACACCTTC. Translated: CASSYSNPPRGGYTF.

The chain has TRBV7-8 and TRBJ2-7; 13 positions agree with TRBD2. The CDR3 has 16 residues. The germline V gene has CDR1 SGHVS and CDR2 FQNEAQ. Germline trimming cut 2 bases from V and 6 bases from J; bases unmatched to any gene: 7. The CDR3 spells CASSLISGLAGVEQYF. CDR3 nucleotides: TGTGCCAGCAGCTTAATCAGTGGACTAGCGGGAGTCGAGCAGTACTTC.

The table lists this clone with a few counts. The rearrangement joins TRBV19 to TRBJ1-1, with D perhaps matching TRBD1 (5 bases). This CDR3 region has 16 residues. CDR1 and CDR2 from the germline V gene are LNHDA and SQIVND (reference sequence). The V gene lost 7 bases and the J gene lost 1 base, with 19 bases spanning the gap. CDR3 nucleotide sequence: TGTGCCAGTATTGGCGGGACCGCGAATAAGAACACTGAAGCTTTCTTT. Protein: CASIGGTANKNTEAFF. The complete variable domain, with remaining parts taken from reference TRBV19 and TRBJ1-1, reads DGGITQSPKYLFRKEGQNVTLSCEQNLNHDAMYWYRQDPGQGLRLIYYSQIVNDFQKGDIAEGYSVSREKKESFPLTVTSAQKNPTAFYLCASIGGTANKNTEAFFGQGTRLTVV.

The rearrangement links TRBV9 to TRBJ1-2, with 8 bases aligning to TRBD1. The CDR3 runs 15 residues. Trimming removed 4 bases from V and 4 bases from J; junction bases left unmatched: 9. The germline CDR1 and CDR2 sequences are SGDLS and YYNGEE. The CDR3 sequence is CASSRRTGLLYGYTF. The CDR3 DNA sequence: TGTGCCAGCAGCAGACGGACAGGGCTACTCTATGGCTACACCTTC.

This chain joins TRBV12-5 and TRBJ2-3; 13 nucleotides line up with TRBD2. The CDR3 is made up of 14 amino acids. CDR1 is LGHNT and CDR2 is FRNRAP in the germline V gene. V was clipped by 7 bases and J by 6 bases; unmatched bases: 4. This chain's CDR3 is CASAGLAGEDTQYF. The CDR3, as DNA: TGTGCTAGTGCCGGACTAGCGGGAGAGGATACGCAGTATTTT.

The CDR3 is CASSPATSGRIEQFF. CDR3 nucleotide sequence: TGTGCCAGCAGCCCCGCGACTAGCGGGAGAATTGAGCAGTTCTTC. The gene calls are TRBV11-2 and TRBJ2-1; 12 positions agree with TRBD2. Germline assignment: CDR1 SGHAT and CDR2 FQNNGV. The CDR3 has 15 residues. The J segment lost 9 bases and the V segment lost 5 bases, leaving 8 bases of the junction unmatched.

As to this clone: One junction end does not reproduce the germline sequence, and a read error may be involved. The chain has TRBV27 and TRBJ1-5; D ambiguous. The CDR3 has 13 amino acids. Germline V gene sequence: CDR1 MNHEY, CDR2 SMNVEV (reference sequence). CDR3 region: CASSLSPNQPQHF. CDR3 coding DNA: TGTGCCAGCAGTCTATCTCCTAATCAGCCCCAGCATTTT.

J is TRBJ2-3 and V is TRBV11-2; D may be TRBD1 (6 bases). V was clipped by 5 bases and J by 4 bases, with 16 bases between them. The germline CDR1 and CDR2 sequences are SGHAT and FQNNGV. The CDR3 has 15 amino acids. The CDR3 sequence is CASSPFRGGADTQYF. For the CDR3, the DNA is TGTGCCAGCAGCCCTTTCAGGGGCGGCGCAGATACGCAGTATTTT. The entire variable domain, with the rest obtained from reference TRBV11-2 and TRBJ2-3, is as follows: EAGVAQSPRYKIIEKRQSVAFWCNPISGHATLYWYQQILGQGPKLLIQFQNNGVVDDSQLPKDRFSAERLKGVDSTLKIQPAKLEDSAVYLCASSPFRGGADTQYFGPGTRLTVL.

The chain couples TRBV10-3 to TRBJ1-2; the match to TRBD1 covers 8 bases. This CDR3 is built from 16 residues. The germline gives CDR1 ENHRY, CDR2 SYGVKD. V lost 5 bases, J lost 6 bases, and 14 bases stayed unmatched. CDR3 residues: CAISIELRTGIDGYTF. The DNA for the CDR3 is TGTGCCATCAGTATAGAACTAAGGACAGGGATTGATGGCTACACCTTC.

The J gene is TRBJ1-2, the V gene TRBV7-6; D possibly corresponds to TRBD1 (6 bases). The germline V gene encodes CDR1 SGHVS and CDR2 FNYEAQ. The CDR3 spans 16 residues. V lost 3 bases and J 6 bases, leaving 20 bases between the germline ends. The chain's CDR3 is CASSFGQGMQFDGYTF. In DNA form, the CDR3 reads TGTGCCAGCAGCTTCGGGCAGGGGATGCAATTTGATGGCTACACCTTC. Looking up the rest from reference TRBV7-6 and TRBJ1-2 gives the full variable domain: GAGVSQSPRYKVTKRGQDVALRCDPISGHVSLYWYRQALGQGPEFLTYFNYEAQQDKSGLPNDRFSAERPEGSISTLTIQRTEQRDSAMYRCASSFGQGMQFDGYTFGSGTRLTVV.

The gene calls are TRBV15 and TRBJ1-5; D is possibly TRBD1 (5 bases). Germline V gene lookup returns CDR1 LNHNV and CDR2 YYDKDF (reference sequence). V was trimmed by 1 base and J by 7 bases, leaving 8 bases between them. The CDR3 has 13 residues. In DNA form, the CDR3 reads TGTGCCACCAGCAGAGGGGGGGTGCAGCCCCAGCATTTT. This encodes CATSRGGVQPQHF. Looking up the rest from reference TRBV15 and TRBJ1-5 gives the full variable domain: DAMVIQNPRYQVTQFGKPVTLSCSQTLNHNVMYWYQQKSSQAPKLLFHYYDKDFNNEADTPDNFQSRRPNTSFCFLDIRSPGLGDTAMYLCATSRGGVQPQHFGDGTRLSIL.

The CDR3 DNA sequence: TGTGCCACCAGCAGAGAAGCTAGCGGTTTTGCCTACAATGAGCAGTTCTTC. It yields the protein CATSREASGFAYNEQFF. The chain has TRBV15 and TRBJ2-1, with 7 nucleotides matching TRBD2. With V trimmed by 0 bases and J by 2 bases, 7 bases remained unmatched. The CDR3 has 17 residues. CDR1 and CDR2 (germline): LNHNV, YYDKDF (reference sequence).

This chain links TRBV29-1 with TRBJ2-7; 8 bases align to TRBD2. Germline loops: CDR1 SQVTM, CDR2 ANQGSEA. The CDR3 covers 13 residues. Trimming at V came to 7 bases and at J to 3 bases, leaving 8 bases not matched to a gene. DNA of the CDR3: TGCAGCGGTTCAGCGGGAGCCAGCTACGAGCAGTACTTC. It is translated as CSGSAGASYEQYF.

J is TRBJ2-1 and V is TRBV5-4; possibly TRBD1 for D (6 bases). Trimming pared 3 bases from V and 8 bases from J, leaving 12 bases between. CDR3 length equals 13 residues. Germline values: CDR1 SGHNT, CDR2 YYREEE (reference sequence). CDR3 nucleotide sequence: TGTGCCAGCAGCTCCCCCTCAGGGGATGAGCAGTTCTTC. This gives the protein CASSSPSGDEQFF.

V gene TRBV5-8 combines with J gene TRBJ1-5; D not certain. In germline, CDR1 is SGHTS, CDR2 YDEGEE. There are 15 residues in the CDR3. V gave up 1 base and J gave up 0 bases, with 8 bases separating them. CDR3 sequence: CASSLRGSSNQPQHF. The CDR3 region has the DNA TGTGCCAGCAGCTTGCGAGGGAGTAGCAATCAGCCCCAGCATTTT.

The rearrangement links TRBV2 to TRBJ2-5; a possible D gene is TRBD1 (5 bases). The J call is in doubt because the DNA end fits TRBJ2-7 better. This CDR3 comprises 13 residues. Germline values: CDR1 SNHLY, CDR2 FYNNEI. CDR3 sequence: CASSERTYYEQYF. The CDR3 DNA reads as TGTGCCAGCAGTGAAAGGACATACTACGAGCAGTACTTC.